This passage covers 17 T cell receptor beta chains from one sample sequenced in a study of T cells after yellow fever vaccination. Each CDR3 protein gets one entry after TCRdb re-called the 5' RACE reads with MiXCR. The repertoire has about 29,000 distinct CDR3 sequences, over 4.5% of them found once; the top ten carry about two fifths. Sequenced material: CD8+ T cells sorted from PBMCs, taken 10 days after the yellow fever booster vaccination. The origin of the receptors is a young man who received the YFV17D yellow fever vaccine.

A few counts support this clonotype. This CDR3 reads CASSGPRASGTDTQYF. The CDR3 nucleotides are TGTGCCAGCAGCGGGCCAAGGGCTAGCGGGACAGATACGCAGTATTTT. The V call is TRBV5-6, the J call TRBJ2-3; 8 bases match TRBD2. Trimming at V came to 4 bases and at J to 3 bases, leaving 10 bases not matched to a gene. The CDR3 is 16 residues long. Germline assignment: CDR1 SGHDT and CDR2 YYEEEE. Variable domain in full (rest from reference TRBV5-6 and TRBJ2-3): DAGVTQSPTHLIKTRGQQVTLRCSPKSGHDTVSWYQQALGQGPQFIFQYYEEEERQRGNFPDRFSGHQFPNYSSELNVNALLLGDSALYLCASSGPRASGTDTQYFGPGTRLTVL.

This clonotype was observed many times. The CDR3 coding sequence is TGCGCCAGCAGCCAAGAACCCCTAGCGAGGCGGGGCACAGATACGCAGTATTTT. Protein sequence: CASSQEPLARRGTDTQYF. This chain connects TRBV4-3 to TRBJ2-3; tentatively, D is TRBD2 (6 bases). Germline V gene sequence: CDR1 LGHNA, CDR2 YSLEER. CDR3 length: 18 residues. The V end lost 0 bases, the J end lost 1 base, and 17 bases lay between the germline ends.

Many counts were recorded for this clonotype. The CDR3 region is CASSLSGRVSNDEQYF. As DNA, the CDR3 is TGCGCCAGCAGCTTAAGCGGTCGAGTCTCCAACGACGAGCAGTACTTC. This chain joins TRBV5-1 and TRBJ2-7, with TRBD2 as a possible D gene (5 bases). Germline loops: CDR1 SGHRS, CDR2 YFSETQ. Trimming took 2 bases from V and 5 from J, leaving 20 bases between them. The CDR3 contains 16 residues.

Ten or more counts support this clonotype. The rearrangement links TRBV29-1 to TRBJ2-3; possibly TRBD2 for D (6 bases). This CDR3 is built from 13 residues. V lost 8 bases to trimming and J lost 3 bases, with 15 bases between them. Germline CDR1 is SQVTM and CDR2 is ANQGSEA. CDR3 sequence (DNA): TGCAGCTCAACCGGGACTGTAACAGATACGCAGTATTTT. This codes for CSSTGTVTDTQYF.

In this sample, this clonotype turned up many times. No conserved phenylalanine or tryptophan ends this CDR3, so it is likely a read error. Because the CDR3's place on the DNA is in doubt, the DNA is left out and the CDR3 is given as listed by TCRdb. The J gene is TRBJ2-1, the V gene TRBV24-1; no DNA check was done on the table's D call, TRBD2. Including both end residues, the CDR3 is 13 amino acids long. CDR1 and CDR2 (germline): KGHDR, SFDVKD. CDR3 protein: CATSASGPRPGLE.

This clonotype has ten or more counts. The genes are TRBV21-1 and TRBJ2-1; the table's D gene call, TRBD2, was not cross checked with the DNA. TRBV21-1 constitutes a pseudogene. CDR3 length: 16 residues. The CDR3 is CASSTLGRPGVVEQFF. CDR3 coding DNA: TGTGCCAGCAGCACCCTGGGAAGGCCGGGAGTGGTTGAGCAGTTCTTC.

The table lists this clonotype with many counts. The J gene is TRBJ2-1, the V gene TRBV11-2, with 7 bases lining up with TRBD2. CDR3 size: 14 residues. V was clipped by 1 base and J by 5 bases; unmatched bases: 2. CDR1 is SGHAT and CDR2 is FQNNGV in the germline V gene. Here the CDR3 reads CASSLGGSNNEQFF. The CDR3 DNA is TGTGCCAGCAGCTTAGGCGGGAGTAACAATGAGCAGTTCTTC.

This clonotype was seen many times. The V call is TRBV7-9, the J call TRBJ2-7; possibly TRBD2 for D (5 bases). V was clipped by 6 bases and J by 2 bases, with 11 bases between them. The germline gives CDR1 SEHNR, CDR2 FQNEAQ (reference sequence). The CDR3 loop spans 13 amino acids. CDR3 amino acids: CASRADGAYEQYF. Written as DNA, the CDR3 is TGTGCCAGCAGAGCGGATGGGGCCTACGAGCAGTACTTC. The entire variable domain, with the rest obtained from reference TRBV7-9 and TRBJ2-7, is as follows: DTGVSQNPRHKITKRGQNVTFRCDPISEHNRLYWYRQTLGQGPEFLTYFQNEAQLEKSRLLSDRFSAERPKGSFSTLEIQRTEQGDSAMYLCASRADGAYEQYFGPGTRLTVT.

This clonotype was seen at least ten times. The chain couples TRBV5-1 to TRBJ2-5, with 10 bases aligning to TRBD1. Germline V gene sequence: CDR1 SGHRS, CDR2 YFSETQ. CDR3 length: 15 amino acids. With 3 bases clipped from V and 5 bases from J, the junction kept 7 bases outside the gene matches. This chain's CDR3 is CASSYGTGATETQYF. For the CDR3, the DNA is TGCGCCAGCAGCTACGGGACAGGGGCGACGGAGACCCAGTACTTC.

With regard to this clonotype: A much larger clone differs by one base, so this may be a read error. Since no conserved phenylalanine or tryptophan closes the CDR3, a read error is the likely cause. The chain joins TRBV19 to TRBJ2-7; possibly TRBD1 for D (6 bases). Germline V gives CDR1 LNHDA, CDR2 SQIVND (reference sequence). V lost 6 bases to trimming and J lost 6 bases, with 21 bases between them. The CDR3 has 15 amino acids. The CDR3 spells CASREPGHGHGEQYL. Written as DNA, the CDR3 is TGTGCCAGTAGGGAACCGGGACACGGACATGGCGAGCAGTACTTA.

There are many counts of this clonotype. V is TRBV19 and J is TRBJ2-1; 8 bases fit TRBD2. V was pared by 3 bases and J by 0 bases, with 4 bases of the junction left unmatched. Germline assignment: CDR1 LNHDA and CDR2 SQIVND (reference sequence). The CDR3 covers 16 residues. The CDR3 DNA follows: TGTGCCAGTAGTATGTTCGGGGGGGGCTCCTACAATGAGCAGTTCTTC. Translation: CASSMFGGGSYNEQFF.

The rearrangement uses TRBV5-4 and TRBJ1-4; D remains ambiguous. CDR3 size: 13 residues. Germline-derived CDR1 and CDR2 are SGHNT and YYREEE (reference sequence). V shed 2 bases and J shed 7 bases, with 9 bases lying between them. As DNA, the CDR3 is TGTGCCAGCAGCTTCGCCGGAGGTGAAAAACTGTTTTTT. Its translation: CASSFAGGEKLFF.

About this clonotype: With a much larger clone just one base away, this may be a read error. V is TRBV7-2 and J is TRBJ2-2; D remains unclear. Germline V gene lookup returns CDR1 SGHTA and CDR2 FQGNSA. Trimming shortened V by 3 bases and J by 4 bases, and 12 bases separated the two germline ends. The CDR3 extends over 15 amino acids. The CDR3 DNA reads TGTGCCAGCAGCTTCGTCCCGGCGCCCACCGGGGAGCTGTTTTTT. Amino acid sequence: CASSFVPAPTGELFF.

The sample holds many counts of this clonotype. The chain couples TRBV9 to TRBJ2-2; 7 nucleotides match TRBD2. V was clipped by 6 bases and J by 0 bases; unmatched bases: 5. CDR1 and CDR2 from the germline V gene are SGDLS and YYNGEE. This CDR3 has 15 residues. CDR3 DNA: TGTGCCAGCAAGGGGAGCGGGACGAACACCGGGGAGCTGTTTTTT. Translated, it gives CASKGSGTNTGELFF.

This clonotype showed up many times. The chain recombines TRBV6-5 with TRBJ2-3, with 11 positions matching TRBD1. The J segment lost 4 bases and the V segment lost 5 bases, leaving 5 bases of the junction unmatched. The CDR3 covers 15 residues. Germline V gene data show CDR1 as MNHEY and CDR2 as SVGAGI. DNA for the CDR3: TGTGCCAGCAGTACCCCGGGACAGGGGGCAGATACGCAGTATTTT. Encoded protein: CASSTPGQGADTQYF.

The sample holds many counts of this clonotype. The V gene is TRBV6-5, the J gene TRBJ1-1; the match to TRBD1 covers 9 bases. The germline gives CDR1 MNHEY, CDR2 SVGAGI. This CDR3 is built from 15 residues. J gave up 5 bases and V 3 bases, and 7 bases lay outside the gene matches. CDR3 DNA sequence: TGTGCCAGCAGTTATGGAGGACAGGGGAGGACTGAAGCTTTCTTT. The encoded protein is CASSYGGQGRTEAFF.

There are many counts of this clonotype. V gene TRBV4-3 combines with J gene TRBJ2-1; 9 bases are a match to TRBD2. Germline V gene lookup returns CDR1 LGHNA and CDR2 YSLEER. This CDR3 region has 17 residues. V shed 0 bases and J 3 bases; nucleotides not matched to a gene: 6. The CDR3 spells CASSQDGASGIYNEQFF. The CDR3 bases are TGCGCCAGCAGCCAAGATGGGGCTAGCGGGATCTACAATGAGCAGTTCTTC.